This paragraph covers one TCR beta chain sequence. There are a few counts of this clonotype. Its recognized antigen is unknown. One base away there is no much larger clone; base qualities are not given. Stable Graves' hyperthyroidism was defined as the absence of progression to ophthalmopathy over 18 months of follow-up. The hyperthyroidism patients were between 18 and 65 years old and newly diagnosed, with a disease duration of less than 2 months. Any patient with an uncontrolled infection, another autoimmune disease, pregnancy or lactation was excluded. Diagnoses were established on the basis of clinical symptoms, serum thyroxine and TRAb, thyroid ultrasound, and orbital computed tomography. PBMCs were isolated from approximately 10 ml of fresh peripheral blood by Ficoll-Paque density gradient centrifugation. Trizol reagent was used to extract total RNA, and RNA quality was then checked on an Agilent 2100 Bioanalyzer.

This sample is part of a study of T cells in Graves' hyperthyroidism and ophthalmopathy (dated by TCRdb to between 2018 and 2021). Study-wide context: Peripheral blood was collected at initial diagnosis, before any treatment. A discovery cohort of about 96 patients, about 43 with Graves' ophthalmopathy and roughly 59 with stable Graves' hyperthyroidism, was used to find distinguishing TCR V-J signatures. Whether ophthalmopathy could be predicted prospectively was tested in an independent validation cohort made up of under 20 hyperthyroidism patients plus 17 patients who later progressed to ophthalmopathy. The 90 or so discovery patients were randomly split 7:3 into training and test sets. Thyroid tissue and blood T-cell repertoires from several Graves' hyperthyroidism patients were also compared in the study. Following sampling, methimazole starting at 30 mg daily was given to hyperthyroidism patients, and high-dose intravenous methylprednisolone was given to ophthalmopathy patients. TCR Vbeta CDR3 sequencing of 135 peripheral blood samples (approximately 44 ophthalmopathy, roughly 72 hyperthyroidism and approximately 17 progressor patients) is reported in the paper.

Study-level results and caveats: Sample size was not statistically predetermined, and investigators were not blinded to group allocation. In validation, the model predicted progression to ophthalmopathy a median of about 6 months before onset, with approximately 71% sensitivity and 72.22% specificity. A model built on a 13 V-J signature distinguished ophthalmopathy from stable hyperthyroidism, reaching approximately 89% sensitivity and under 84% specificity in cross-validation and 80%/75% in testing. Blood samples also contained most of the expanded thyroid clonotypes (frequency above 0.001), which suggests that blood repertoires may reflect thyroid immune responses.

TCR beta CDR3 regions were amplified from RNA transcripts. A first-round RT-PCR of the TCR CDR3 used the HTBI primer set with the Qiagen OneStep RT-PCR kit. Libraries were constructed in a second round of multiplex PCR, after which size selection and purification were carried out. Libraries were sequenced paired-end with 100 bp reads on an Illumina HiSeq2000. From the authors' description of their analysis: Raw data were processed with SOAPnuke, discarding reads with adapters, uncalled bases, mean Phred below 15, or no exact constant-primer or identifier match. High-quality paired reads were merged with COPE v1.2.5, and unique nucleotide sequences were defined as clonotypes. MiTCR v1.1 was used to align the clonotypes against IMGT TRBV, TRBD and TRBJ reference segments. Only V-J combinations with frequency above 0.0001, covering 99% to 99.2% of repertoires, were analysed. A TCS score was defined as the ratio of F50 (clonal expansion) to E x V (chaos), with BLOSUM62-based TCRdist applied between CDR3 peptides within each V-J. Welch's t-statistics and random forest reduced 514 V-J features to 10 to 15, which were used in a naive Bayes classifier (R e1071). TCRdb reprocessed the public reads (quality trimming at Q25 with fastp, clone calling with MiXCR) and kept in-frame beta chains. Every entry covers one CDR3 protein and lists the most common genes and DNA from its rows. The V and J calls and clone size come from TCRdb's table, not from the authors' own analysis. The sample table contains around 340,000 distinct CDR3 sequences; only one count was recorded for roughly 15% of them. The top ten hold approximately 35% of the sample.

CDR1 and CDR2 are read off the germline V gene (reference sequence) as GTSNPN and SVGIG. Including cysteine and phenylalanine, the CDR3 has 15 amino acids. Solely the CDR3 DNA is kept, with 45 bases framed from the first base. V is clipped by 0 bases and J by 5 bases, and the sequence between their germline boundaries is 14 bases long. The TCR comes from a man younger than 40 with Graves' hyperthyroidism. The specimen sequenced was blood. The rearranged chain carries TRBV30 and TRBJ2-1; no D gene is confidently identified. The nucleotide sequence is given as TGTGCCTGGAGTGTAATTGAAGGTCCCCACAATGAGCAGTTCTTC. It encodes CAWSVIEGPHNEQFF.